This is a list of T cell receptor beta chains from one sample in a study of T cell changes during pregnancy in multiple sclerosis. Sequenced by immunoSEQ multiplex PCR; TCRdb stores in-frame clones only, minus some. The sample contains around 30,000 clones, 85% to 95% of which appear only once. The specimen comprised CD8+ T cells from peripheral blood mononuclear cells, sampled before pregnancy. These receptor sequences come from a female donor with multiple sclerosis, enrolled in a pregnancy study. Each CDR3 is given with its conserved first and last residue. A D gene is named only where the DNA matches it firmly. Rows may omit the clone size; those that give it use once, few, many or a size class.

.,.,TRBJ2-7,TRBV9,TGTGCCAGCAGTTACGACTACCGCTCCTACGAGCAGTACTTC,CASSYDYRSYEQYF
.,.,TRBJ2-3,TRBV6-4,TGTGCCAGCAGTTTCGGAGGGAACACAGATACGCAGTATTTT,CASSFGGNTDTQYF
.,.,TRBJ1-1,TRBV19,TGTGCCAGTAGTTTTCCAGACATGAACACTGAAGCTTTCTTT,CASSFPDMNTEAFF
.,.,TRBJ1-1,TRBV5-5,TGTGCCAGCAGCGTACAGGGCAGTCCTGAAGCTTTCTTT,CASSVQGSPEAFF
.,.,TRBJ2-2,TRBV7-6,TGTGCCAGCAGCTTAGCCGGGGCCGGGGAGCTGTTTTTT,CASSLAGAGELFF
.,TRBD1,TRBJ1-5,TRBV2,TGTGCCAGCAGTCCGACAGGGAATCAGCCCCAGCATTTT,CASSPTGNQPQHF
.,TRBD1,TRBJ1-2,TRBV29-1,TGCAGCGCCACGACAGGGGGAGACTATGGCTACACCTTC,CSATTGGDYGYTF
.,TRBD1,TRBJ2-2,TRBV19,TGTGCCAGTAGTATTTTGGGACAGGGGGGAACCGGGGAGCTGTTTTTT,CASSILGQGGTGELFF
.,.,TRBJ2-7,TRBV19,TGTGCCAGTAGAGTACAGGACACCAAACTATACGAGCAGTACTTC,CASRVQDTKLYEQYF
.,TRBD2,TRBJ2-1,TRBV27,TGTGCCACCTCCCCCCTTAGCGGGAGGAGCGATGAGCAGTTCTTC,CATSPLSGRSDEQFF
.,.,TRBJ2-7,TRBV19,TGTGCCAGTAGTAGCGGAGGACGCTACGAGCAGTACTTC,CASSSGGRYEQYF
.,.,TRBJ1-4,TRBV4-1,TGCGCCAGCAGCCATCTAGGGGATCCGACAGAACTAAAACTGTTTTTT,CASSHLGDPTELKLFF
few,TRBD1,TRBJ2-5,TRBV4-1,TGCGCCAGCAGCCAAGATCTAGGGGGCGGGGAGACCCAGTACTTC,CASSQDLGGGETQYF